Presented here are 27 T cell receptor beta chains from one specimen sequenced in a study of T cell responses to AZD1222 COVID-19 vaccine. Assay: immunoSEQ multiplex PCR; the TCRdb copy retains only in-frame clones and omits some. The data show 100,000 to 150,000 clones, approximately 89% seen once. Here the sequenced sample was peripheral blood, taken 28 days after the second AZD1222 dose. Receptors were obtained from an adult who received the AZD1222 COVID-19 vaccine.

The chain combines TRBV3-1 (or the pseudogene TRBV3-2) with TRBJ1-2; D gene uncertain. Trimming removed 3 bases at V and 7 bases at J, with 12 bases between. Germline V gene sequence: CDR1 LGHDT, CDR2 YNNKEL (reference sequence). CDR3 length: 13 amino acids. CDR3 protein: CASSQQLRSGYTF. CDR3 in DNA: TGTGCCAGCAGCCAGCAACTCAGGAGTGGCTACACCTTC.

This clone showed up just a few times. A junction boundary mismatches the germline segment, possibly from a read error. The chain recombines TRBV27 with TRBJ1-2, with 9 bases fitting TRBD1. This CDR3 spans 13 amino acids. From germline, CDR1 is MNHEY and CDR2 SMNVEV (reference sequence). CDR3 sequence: CASSSSPFGDRDF. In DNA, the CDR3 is TGTGCCAGCAGCTCCAGCCCCTTCGGGGACAGGGACTTC.

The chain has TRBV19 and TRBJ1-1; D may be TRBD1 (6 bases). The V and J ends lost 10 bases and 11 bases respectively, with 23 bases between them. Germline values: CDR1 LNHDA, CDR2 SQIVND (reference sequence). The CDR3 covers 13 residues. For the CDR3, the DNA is TGTGCCACCCATGAAGATGGGGGGGGCCTGGCTTTCTTT. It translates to CATHEDGGGLAFF.

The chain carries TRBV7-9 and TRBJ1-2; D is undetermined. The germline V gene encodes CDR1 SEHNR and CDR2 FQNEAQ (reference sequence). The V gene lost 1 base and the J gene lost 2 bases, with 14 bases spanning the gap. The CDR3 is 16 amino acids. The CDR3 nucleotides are TGTGCCAGCAGCTTAGGTCAGCCTCGGGAAAACTATGGCTACACCTTC. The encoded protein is CASSLGQPRENYGYTF.

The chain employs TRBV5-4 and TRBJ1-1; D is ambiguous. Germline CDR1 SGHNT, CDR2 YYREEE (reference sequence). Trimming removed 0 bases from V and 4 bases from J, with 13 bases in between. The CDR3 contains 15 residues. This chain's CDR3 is CASSLVTGAGTEAFF. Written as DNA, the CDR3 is TGTGCCAGCAGCTTGGTAACGGGCGCGGGCACTGAAGCTTTCTTT.

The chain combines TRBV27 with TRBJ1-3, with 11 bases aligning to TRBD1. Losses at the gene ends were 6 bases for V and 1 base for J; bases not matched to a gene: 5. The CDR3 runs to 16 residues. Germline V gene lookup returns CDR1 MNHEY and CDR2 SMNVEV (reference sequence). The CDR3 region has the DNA TGTGCCAGCAGGACCGGGACAGGGGGTTCTGGAAACACCATATATTTT. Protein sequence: CASRTGTGGSGNTIYF.

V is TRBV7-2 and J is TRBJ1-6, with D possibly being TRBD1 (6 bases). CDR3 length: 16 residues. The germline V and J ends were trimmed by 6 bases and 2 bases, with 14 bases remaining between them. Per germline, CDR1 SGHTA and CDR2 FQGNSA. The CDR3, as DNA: TGTGCCAGCAGACCGCAGGGGAGTACCTATAATTCACCCCTCCACTTT. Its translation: CASRPQGSTYNSPLHF.

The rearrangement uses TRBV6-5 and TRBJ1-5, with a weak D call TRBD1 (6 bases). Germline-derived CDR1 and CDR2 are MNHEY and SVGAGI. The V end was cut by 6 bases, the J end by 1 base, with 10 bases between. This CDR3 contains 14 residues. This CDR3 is CASRSQGSNQPQHF. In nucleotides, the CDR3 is TGTGCCAGCAGATCACAGGGAAGCAATCAGCCCCAGCATTTT.

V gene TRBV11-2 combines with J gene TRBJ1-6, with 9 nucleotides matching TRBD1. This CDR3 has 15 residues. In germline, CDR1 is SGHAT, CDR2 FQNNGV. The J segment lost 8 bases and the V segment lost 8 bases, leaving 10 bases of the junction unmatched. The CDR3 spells CASRNRGQGDSPLHF. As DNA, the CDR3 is TGTGCCAGCCGGAACCGGGGACAGGGTGATTCACCCCTCCACTTT. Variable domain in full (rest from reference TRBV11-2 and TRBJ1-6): EAGVAQSPRYKIIEKRQSVAFWCNPISGHATLYWYQQILGQGPKLLIQFQNNGVVDDSQLPKDRFSAERLKGVDSTLKIQPAKLEDSAVYLCASRNRGQGDSPLHFGNGTRLTVT.

The DNA for the CDR3 is TGTGCCAGCAGTGACTCCCTAGCGGCCACAGATACGCAGTATTTT. Translation gives CASSDSLAATDTQYF. The gene calls are TRBV6-4 and TRBJ2-3, with 7 bases matching TRBD2. CDR3 size: 15 residues. Trimming took 0 bases from V and 2 from J; bases not matched to a gene: 2. Germline CDR1 and CDR2: MRHNA and SNTAGT.

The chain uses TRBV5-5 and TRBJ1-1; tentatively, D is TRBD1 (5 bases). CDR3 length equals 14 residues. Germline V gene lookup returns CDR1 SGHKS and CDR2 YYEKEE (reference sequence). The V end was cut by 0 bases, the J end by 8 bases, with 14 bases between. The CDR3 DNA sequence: TGTGCCAGCAGCTTGGGAGGGGTAACCGGGGAAGCTTTCTTT. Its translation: CASSLGGVTGEAFF.

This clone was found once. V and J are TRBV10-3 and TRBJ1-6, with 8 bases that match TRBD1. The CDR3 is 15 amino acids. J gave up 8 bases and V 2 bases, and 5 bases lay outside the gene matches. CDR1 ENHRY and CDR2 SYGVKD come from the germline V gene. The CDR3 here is CAISETGGRDSPLHF. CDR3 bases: TGTGCCATCAGTGAGACAGGGGGGAGGGATTCACCCCTCCACTTT.

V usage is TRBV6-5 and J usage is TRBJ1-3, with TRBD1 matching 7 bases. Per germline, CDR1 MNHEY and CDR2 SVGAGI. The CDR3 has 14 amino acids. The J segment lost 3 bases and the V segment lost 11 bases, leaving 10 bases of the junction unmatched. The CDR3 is CAAATGSVGNTIYF. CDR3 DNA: TGTGCCGCCGCGACAGGGTCGGTTGGAAACACCATATATTTT.

CDR3 DNA: TGTGCCAGCTCCGGGGCCGGGAACACTGAAGCTTTCTTT. Translating it yields CASSGAGNTEAFF. V gene TRBV27 combines with J gene TRBJ1-1, with TRBD1 as a possible D gene (5 bases). V was cut by 8 bases and J by 1 base, with 11 bases left in between. The CDR3 extends over 13 amino acids. Per germline, CDR1 MNHEY and CDR2 SMNVEV (reference sequence).

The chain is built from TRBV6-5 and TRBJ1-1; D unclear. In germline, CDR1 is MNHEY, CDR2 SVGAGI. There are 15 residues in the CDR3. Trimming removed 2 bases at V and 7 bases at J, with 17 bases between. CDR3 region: CASSYGYRAYDEAFF. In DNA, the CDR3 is TGTGCCAGCAGTTACGGATATAGGGCGTATGATGAAGCTTTCTTT.

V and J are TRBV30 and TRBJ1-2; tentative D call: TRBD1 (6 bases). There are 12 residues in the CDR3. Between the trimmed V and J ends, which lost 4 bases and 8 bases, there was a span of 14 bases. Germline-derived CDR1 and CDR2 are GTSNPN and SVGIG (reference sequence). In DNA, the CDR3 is TGTGCCTGGAACCCTCGGGGGCAAGGCTACACCTTC. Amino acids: CAWNPRGQGYTF.

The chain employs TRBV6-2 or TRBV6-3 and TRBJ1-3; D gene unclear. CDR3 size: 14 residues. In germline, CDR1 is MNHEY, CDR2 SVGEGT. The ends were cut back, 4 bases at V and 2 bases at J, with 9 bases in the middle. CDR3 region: CASSLFGPGNTIYF. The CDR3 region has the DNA TGTGCCAGCAGTTTGTTCGGCCCTGGAAACACCATATATTTT.

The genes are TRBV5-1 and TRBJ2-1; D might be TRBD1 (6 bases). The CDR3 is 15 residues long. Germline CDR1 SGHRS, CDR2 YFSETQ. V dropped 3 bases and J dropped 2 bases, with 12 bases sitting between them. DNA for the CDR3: TGCGCCAGCAGCTCCACAGGGAGCGCCTACAATGAGCAGTTCTTC. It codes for CASSSTGSAYNEQFF.

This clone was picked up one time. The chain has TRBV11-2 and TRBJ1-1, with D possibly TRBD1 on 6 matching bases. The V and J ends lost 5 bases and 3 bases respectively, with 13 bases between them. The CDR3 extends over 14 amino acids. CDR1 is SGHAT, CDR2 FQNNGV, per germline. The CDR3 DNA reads TGTGCCAGCAGCGTGACGGGGGCCCACACTGAAGCTTTCTTT. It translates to CASSVTGAHTEAFF. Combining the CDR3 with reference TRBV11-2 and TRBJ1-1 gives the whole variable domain EAGVAQSPRYKIIEKRQSVAFWCNPISGHATLYWYQQILGQGPKLLIQFQNNGVVDDSQLPKDRFSAERLKGVDSTLKIQPAKLEDSAVYLCASSVTGAHTEAFFGQGTRLTVV.

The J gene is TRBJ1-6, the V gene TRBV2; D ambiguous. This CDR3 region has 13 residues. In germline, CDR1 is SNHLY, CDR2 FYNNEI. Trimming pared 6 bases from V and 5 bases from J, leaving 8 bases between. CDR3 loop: CASREGDNSPLHF. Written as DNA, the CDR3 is TGTGCCAGCAGGGAGGGAGATAATTCACCCCTCCACTTT.

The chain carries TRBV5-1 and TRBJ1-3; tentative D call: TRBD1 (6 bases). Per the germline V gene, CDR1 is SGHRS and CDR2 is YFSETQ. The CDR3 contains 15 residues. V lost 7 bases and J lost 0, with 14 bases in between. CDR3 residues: CASSVGDTSGNTIYF. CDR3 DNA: TGCGCCAGCTCAGTGGGGGACACCTCTGGAAACACCATATATTTT.

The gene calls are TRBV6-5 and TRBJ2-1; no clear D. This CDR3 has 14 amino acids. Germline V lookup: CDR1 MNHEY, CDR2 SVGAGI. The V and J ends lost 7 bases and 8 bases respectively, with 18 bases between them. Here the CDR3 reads CASTKRTTVDEQFF. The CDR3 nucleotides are TGTGCCAGCACAAAACGGACCACCGTCGATGAGCAGTTCTTC.

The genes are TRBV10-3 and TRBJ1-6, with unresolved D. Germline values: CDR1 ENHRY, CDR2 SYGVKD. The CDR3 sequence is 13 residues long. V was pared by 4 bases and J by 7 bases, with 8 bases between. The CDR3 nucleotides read TGTGCCATCAGTGGAGCGGAAAATTCACCCCTCCACTTT. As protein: CAISGAENSPLHF.

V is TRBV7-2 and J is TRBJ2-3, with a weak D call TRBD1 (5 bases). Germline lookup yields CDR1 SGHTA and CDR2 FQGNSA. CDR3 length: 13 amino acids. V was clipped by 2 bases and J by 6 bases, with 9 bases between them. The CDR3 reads CASSLLDKDTQYF. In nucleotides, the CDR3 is TGTGCCAGCAGCTTATTGGACAAGGATACGCAGTATTTT.

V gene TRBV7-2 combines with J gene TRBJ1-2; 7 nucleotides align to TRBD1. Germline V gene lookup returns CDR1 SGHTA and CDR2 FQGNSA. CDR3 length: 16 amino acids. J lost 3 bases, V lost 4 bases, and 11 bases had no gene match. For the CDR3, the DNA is TGTGCCAGCAGCTCAAAGGGGGGACAGCGAGACTATGGCTACACCTTC. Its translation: CASSSKGGQRDYGYTF.

The CDR3 sequence is CASSFLTGTDGANVLTF. The DNA of the CDR3 is TGTGCCAGCAGCTTCCTGACGGGAACTGATGGGGCCAACGTCCTGACTTTC. The chain employs TRBV5-8 and TRBJ2-6; D might be TRBD2 (5 bases). V dropped 2 bases and J dropped 3 bases, with 15 bases sitting between them. Germline CDR1 and CDR2: SGHTS and YDEGEE. CDR3 size: 17 residues.

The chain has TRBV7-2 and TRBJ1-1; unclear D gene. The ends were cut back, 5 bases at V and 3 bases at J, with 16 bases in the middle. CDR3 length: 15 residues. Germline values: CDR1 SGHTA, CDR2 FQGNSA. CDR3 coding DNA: TGTGCCAGCAGCACTCATATGGGCGGGGACACTGAAGCTTTCTTT. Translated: CASSTHMGGDTEAFF. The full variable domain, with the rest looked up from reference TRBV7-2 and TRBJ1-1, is GAGVSQSPSNKVTEKGKDVELRCDPISGHTALYWYRQSLGQGLEFLIYFQGNSAPDKSGLPSDRFSAERTGGSVSTLTIQRTQQEDSAVYLCASSTHMGGDTEAFFGQGTRLTVV.